The rows below give T cell receptor beta chains drawn from one sample of a study of T cells in Graves' hyperthyroidism and ophthalmopathy. TCRdb re-called the multiplex PCR reads through MiXCR, storing one row per CDR3 protein. Counted here are 700,000 to 850,000 distinct CDR3 sequences, 30% to 40% occurring once; the ten biggest clones make up roughly 31%. Sequencing was performed on blood. The receptors stem from a woman between 40 and 55 years old with Graves' hyperthyroidism. The CDR3 runs from the conserved cysteine through the conserved F or W. Each record gives: clone size, D gene, V gene, J gene, CDR3 protein, CDR3 DNA. The D gene is left open where the match is weak. Not every row has a clone size; where given, it reads once, few, many or a size class.

>.|.|TRBV5-1|TRBJ2-7
CASSPSPNYEQYF
TGCGCCAGCAGCCCGTCGCCAAACTACGAGCAGTACTTC
>few|.|TRBV28|TRBJ1-2
CASSLLRTGESGYTF
TGTGCCAGCAGTTTATTACGGACCGGGGAATCTGGCTACACCTTC
>many|.|TRBV5-1|TRBJ1-1
CASSLDPGTEAFF
TGCGCCAGCAGCTTGGATCCTGGCACTGAAGCTTTCTTT
>.|TRBD1|TRBV29-1|TRBJ1-5
CSVRGQTNQPQHF
TGCAGCGTAAGGGGACAGACCAATCAGCCCCAGCATTTT
>many|.|TRBV28|TRBJ2-7
CASRGLYEQYF
TGTGCCAGCCGAGGTCTCTACGAGCAGTACTTC
>many|.|TRBV7-9|TRBJ1-6
CASSFFGVPLHF
TGTGCCAGCAGCTTTTTTGGGGTCCCCCTCCACTTT
>.|TRBD1|TRBV9|TRBJ1-4
CASSVKGTANEKLFF
TGTGCCAGCAGCGTAAAAGGGACAGCTAATGAAAAACTGTTTTTT
>.|TRBD1|TRBV12-3/TRBV12-4|TRBJ1-3
CASRNQGASGNTIYF
TGTGCCAGCAGAAACCAGGGGGCGAGTGGAAACACCATATATTTT
>.|.|TRBV10-3|TRBJ1-5
CATSPTTWHQPQHF
TGTGCCACCAGCCCTACGACATGGCATCAGCCCCAGCATTTT
>.|TRBD2|TRBV11-1|TRBJ2-6
CASSQDHGGGTGANVLTF
TGTGCCAGCAGCCAAGATCACGGGGGGGGGACTGGGGCCAACGTCCTGACTTTC
>.|.|TRBV28|TRBJ2-5
CASSLREVGGETQYF
TGTGCCAGCAGTTTAAGAGAGGTCGGAGGGGAGACCCAGTACTTC
>many|.|TRBV6-4|TRBJ1-3
CASSDEGNTIYF
TGTGCCAGCAGTGACGAGGGAAACACCATATATTTT
>.|.|TRBV5-1|TRBJ1-1
CASSAYTGNTEAFF
TGCGCCAGCAGCGCCTACACAGGGAACACTGAAGCTTTCTTT
>many|TRBD1|TRBV7-9|TRBJ1-1
CASSLTTGGNTEAFF
TGTGCCAGCAGCTTAACGACAGGGGGGAACACTGAAGCTTTCTTT
>many|.|TRBV20-1|TRBJ1-2
CSARDRYRENYGYTF
TGCAGTGCTAGAGATCGGTACAGGGAGAACTATGGCTACACCTTC
>many|.|TRBV7-9|TRBJ2-7
CASSLGPSGIYEQYF
TGTGCCAGCAGCTTAGGGCCCTCAGGGATCTACGAGCAGTACTTC